The 17 T cell receptor beta chains presented below share a single source sample, sequenced in a study of blood T cell repertoires in COVID-19. This table comes from immunoSEQ multiplex PCR, and its TCRdb copy is limited to in-frame clones, with some not included. Among fewer than 350,000 clones listed, about 87% were seen once. The sequenced sample consisted of peripheral blood. The receptor set was obtained from a woman aged 45-65 years who had recovered from COVID-19.

This chain uses TRBV9 with TRBJ2-2; weak D call: TRBD1 (5 bases). Germline values: CDR1 SGDLS, CDR2 YYNGEE. V was pared by 1 base and J by 3 bases, with 16 bases between. The CDR3 runs to 17 residues. CDR3 DNA sequence: TGTGCCAGCAGCGTAACGTCTCGGTGGGGCGACACCGGGGAGCTGTTTTTT. Protein: CASSVTSRWGDTGELFF.

V is TRBV5-6 and J is TRBJ1-1; TRBD1 matches at 7 bases. The CDR3 covers 16 residues. V dropped 1 base and J dropped 0; count of bases not matched to a gene: 6. Germline CDR1 SGHDT, CDR2 YYEEEE. The CDR3 DNA reads as TGTGCCAGCAGCTTGCGGACAGGTTTATTGAACACTGAAGCTTTCTTT. Translating gives CASSLRTGLLNTEAFF.

This chain uses TRBV30 with TRBJ1-3, with D maybe TRBD1 (5 bases). V was shortened by 1 base and J by 8 bases, with 15 bases between the two germline ends. Germline values: CDR1 GTSNPN, CDR2 SVGIG (reference sequence). This CDR3 is 14 amino acids long. Here the CDR3 DNA reads TGTGCCTGGAGTGCTGGGTCAGGGTTTTACACCATATATTTT. Its translation: CAWSAGSGFYTIYF.

The chain carries TRBV3-1 (or the pseudogene TRBV3-2) and TRBJ2-3; 7 bases align to TRBD2. With 6 bases clipped from V and 5 bases from J, the junction kept 11 bases outside the gene matches. Germline loops: CDR1 LGHDT, CDR2 YNNKEL (reference sequence). The CDR3 spans 15 residues. CDR3 region: CASRLTSELGDTQYF. As DNA, the CDR3 is TGTGCCAGCAGACTTACTAGCGAGCTCGGAGATACGCAGTATTTT.

The genes are TRBV20-1 and TRBJ1-5, with 9 bases lining up with TRBD1. CDR3 length equals 14 residues. J lost 7 bases, V lost 3 bases, and 7 bases had no gene match. Germline assignment: CDR1 DFQATT and CDR2 SNEGSKA (reference sequence). This chain's CDR3 is CSASTGTGRQPQHF. CDR3 in DNA: TGCAGTGCTAGTACAGGGACAGGGCGACAGCCCCAGCATTTT.

The rearrangement joins TRBV9 to TRBJ2-5; a possible D gene is TRBD2 (5 bases). Trimming took off 3 bases at V and 5 bases at J, with 11 bases between the two ends. The V gene's germline CDR1 is SGDLS and CDR2 YYNGEE. The CDR3 has 13 residues. The CDR3 DNA follows: TGTGCCAGCAGCGCCGGGGTCTTGGAGACCCAGTACTTC. It yields the protein CASSAGVLETQYF.

The rearrangement uses TRBV7-9 and TRBJ1-3; the D gene is possibly TRBD1 (6 bases). With 2 bases removed from V and 8 bases from J, the gap between germline ends came to 10 bases. Germline V CDR1 and CDR2: SEHNR, FQNEAQ (reference sequence). This CDR3 has 13 residues. The CDR3 region has the DNA TGTGCCAGCAGCTTACGGGGGGCTGACACCATATATTTT. Translated: CASSLRGADTIYF. The whole variable domain, filled in from reference TRBV7-9 and TRBJ1-3, reads DTGVSQNPRHKITKRGQNVTFRCDPISEHNRLYWYRQTLGQGPEFLTYFQNEAQLEKSRLLSDRFSAERPKGSFSTLEIQRTEQGDSAMYLCASSLRGADTIYFGEGSWLTVV.

The chain uses TRBV2 and TRBJ1-1; D ambiguous. Trimming pared 8 bases from V and 0 bases from J, leaving 10 bases between. The CDR3 is 13 amino acids. CDR1 and CDR2 (germline): SNHLY, FYNNEI. Written as DNA, the CDR3 is TGTGCCAGCCAAAAGGGAGTGAACACTGAAGCTTTCTTT. Translation gives CASQKGVNTEAFF.

This rearrangement joins TRBV7-2 to TRBJ1-2; tentative D call: TRBD1 (6 bases). In germline, CDR1 is SGHTA, CDR2 FQGNSA. V gave up 1 base and J gave up 4 bases, with 13 bases separating them. This CDR3 contains 15 residues. Here the CDR3 DNA reads TGTGCCAGCAGCTTAGGTCAGGGGAAGGGCTATGGCTACACCTTC. Protein: CASSLGQGKGYGYTF.

This chain joins TRBV2 and TRBJ1-2, with a possible D match to TRBD1 (6 bases). Germline CDR1 is SNHLY and CDR2 is FYNNEI. The CDR3 sequence is 14 residues long. Trimming removed 8 bases from V and 6 bases from J, with 19 bases in between. Here the CDR3 reads CASVPTVTGHGYTF. The DNA for the CDR3 is TGTGCCAGCGTCCCCACCGTAACAGGGCATGGCTACACCTTC.

The sample holds one count of this clone. The chain couples TRBV11-2 to TRBJ2-3; the D gene is possibly TRBD2 (6 bases). There are 16 residues in the CDR3. From germline, CDR1 is SGHAT and CDR2 FQNNGV. With 5 bases removed from V and 2 bases from J, the gap between germline ends came to 17 bases. The CDR3 bases are TGTGCCAGCAGCGTAGGTGGAGGGGCTTTCACAGATACGCAGTATTTT. Protein product: CASSVGGGAFTDTQYF.

The CDR3 protein is CAISELNQPQHF. The CDR3 coding sequence is TGTGCCATCAGTGAGCTGAATCAGCCCCAGCATTTT. The chain employs TRBV10-3 and TRBJ1-5; no reliable D call. The V end lost 2 bases, the J end lost 4 bases, and 3 bases lay between the germline ends. Germline assignment: CDR1 ENHRY and CDR2 SYGVKD. The CDR3 is made up of 12 amino acids.

V gene TRBV2 combines with J gene TRBJ2-3; the match to TRBD2 covers 9 bases. With 7 bases clipped from V and 4 bases from J, the junction kept 6 bases outside the gene matches. The germline V gene has CDR1 SNHLY and CDR2 FYNNEI. This CDR3 comprises 14 residues. DNA for the CDR3: TGTGCCAGCAAGGGACTAGCCCGCGCAGATACGCAGTATTTT. Its protein product is CASKGLARADTQYF.

The rearrangement links TRBV3-1 (or the pseudogene TRBV3-2) to TRBJ1-3; TRBD1 is a possible D gene (6 bases). Germline assignment: CDR1 LGHDT and CDR2 YNNKEL (reference sequence). Trimming shortened V by 4 bases and J by 5 bases, and 15 bases separated the two germline ends. The CDR3 is 15 amino acids. CDR3 nucleotide sequence: TGTGCCAGCAGCCTAAGCGGGGGGCATAGAAACACCATATATTTT. Its protein product is CASSLSGGHRNTIYF.

The V and J genes are TRBV28 and TRBJ1-5; D unclear. Trimming cost V 6 bases and J 10 bases, with 16 bases left between them. CDR1 is MDHEN and CDR2 is SYDVKM in the germline V gene. CDR3 length: 13 amino acids. The CDR3 nucleotides read TGTGCCAGCAGCCCGGGATCACAGAGTCCCCAGCATTTT. The encoded protein is CASSPGSQSPQHF.

The V call is TRBV4-2, the J call TRBJ2-7; TRBD2 matches at 7 bases. The V and J ends lost 0 bases and 0 bases, in that order; junction bases with no gene match: 5. This CDR3 spans 16 amino acids. Germline V gene data show CDR1 as LGHNA and CDR2 as YNFKEQ. The CDR3 reads CASSQDSGGGSYEQYF. The DNA for the CDR3 is TGTGCCAGCAGCCAAGATTCGGGGGGAGGCTCCTACGAGCAGTACTTC.

This CDR3 reads CASSVDILAGGRQFF. Written as DNA, the CDR3 is TGTGCCAGCAGCGTGGATATACTAGCGGGGGGGCGTCAGTTCTTC. The chain combines TRBV9 with TRBJ2-1, with 13 bases identical to TRBD2. The CDR3 length is 15 residues. J gave up 13 bases and V 2 bases, and 9 bases lay outside the gene matches. Per germline, CDR1 SGDLS and CDR2 YYNGEE. The full variable domain, rest sourced from reference TRBV9 and TRBJ2-1, is DSGVTQTPKHLITATGQRVTLRCSPRSGDLSVYWYQQSLDQGLQFLIQYYNGEERAKGNILERFSAQQFPDLHSELNLSSLELGDSALYFCASSVDILAGGRQFFGPGTRLTVL.